Presented here are 10 T cell receptor beta chains from one specimen sequenced in a study of human T cells and chemical hapten exposure. TCRdb independently ran MiXCR on the RACE reads; one entry per CDR3 protein. The repertoire holds 71,000 or so distinct CDR3 sequences, with approximately 9.8% as singletons. Noted time point: patch test 1, 2 weeks after DPC sensitization. The treatment here: therapeutic diphenylcyclopropenone sensitization with weekly scalp DPC. Source: whole blood, taken in connection with sensitization to the hapten diphenylcyclopropenone (DPC). Receptors were obtained from a woman in her forties with alopecia areata. Some clones in this sample may be carry-over from other donors' samples.

This clonotype showed up many times. The chain recombines TRBV7-2 with TRBJ1-6; unclear D gene. V was cut by 4 bases and J by 7 bases, with 11 bases left in between. CDR3 size: 14 residues. Germline V gene lookup returns CDR1 SGHTA and CDR2 FQGNSA. CDR3 in amino acids: CASSSYGPNSPLHF. The CDR3 DNA reads TGTGCCAGCAGCTCCTATGGCCCAAATTCACCCCTCCACTTT.

V is TRBV6-6 and J is TRBJ2-2, with 8 bases lining up with TRBD2. Germline CDR1 and CDR2: MNHNY and SVGAGI (reference sequence). The trim removed 6 bases at V and 2 bases at J, leaving 8 bases unmatched. This CDR3 is 16 amino acids long. Here the CDR3 DNA reads TGTGCCAGCAGCGCGGGACTAGTGAGCAACACCGGGGAGCTGTTTTTT. Amino acids: CASSAGLVSNTGELFF.

This clonotype was recorded at least ten times. This sequence joins TRBV6-2 or TRBV6-3 and TRBJ2-7, with 9 bases matching TRBD1. This CDR3 is built from 17 residues. Germline loops: CDR1 MNHEY, CDR2 SVGEGT. Trimming removed 8 bases from V and 1 base from J; junction bases left unmatched: 15. The CDR3 DNA is TGTGCCAGCGCGAGAAGGATAACCGGGACAGGGTCCTACGAGCAGTACTTC. Protein product: CASARRITGTGSYEQYF.

This clonotype appeared a few times. This chain links TRBV6-5 with TRBJ2-5; 10 nucleotides line up with TRBD2. The V segment lost 8 bases and the J segment 5 bases; nucleotides outside the gene matches: 11. Germline V CDR1 and CDR2: MNHEY, SVGAGI. This CDR3 comprises 15 residues. CDR3 sequence reads: CASGGSGGPGETQYF. In nucleotides, the CDR3 is TGTGCCAGCGGAGGTAGCGGGGGGCCCGGGGAGACCCAGTACTTC.

The gene calls are TRBV4-1 and TRBJ2-1, with 7 bases that match TRBD1. The CDR3 sequence is 15 residues long. The germline V gene has CDR1 MGHRA and CDR2 YSYEKL. V gave up 4 bases and J gave up 4 bases; unmatched junction bases: 7. The CDR3 sequence is CASSRTDRAYNEQFF. The CDR3 nucleotides are TGCGCCAGCAGCCGTACTGACAGGGCTTACAATGAGCAGTTCTTC.

This chain connects TRBV9 to TRBJ1-5, with D possibly TRBD1 on 6 matching bases. Trimming took 0 bases from V and 2 from J, leaving 21 bases between them. The CDR3 contains 19 residues. Germline CDR1 is SGDLS and CDR2 is YYNGEE. This CDR3 reads CASSVGGPARPRGNQPQHF. CDR3 in DNA: TGTGCCAGCAGCGTAGGGGGGCCCGCTCGGCCTAGGGGCAATCAGCCCCAGCATTTT.

J is TRBJ2-6 and V is TRBV6-6; TRBD1 aligns across 9 bases. The CDR3 runs 16 residues. J was trimmed by 4 bases and V by 2 bases; bases with no gene match: 3. Germline CDR1 and CDR2: MNHNY and SVGAGI (reference sequence). CDR3 protein: CASSYLGTGGANVLTF. CDR3 nucleotide sequence: TGTGCCAGCAGTTACCTGGGGACAGGGGGGGCCAACGTCCTGACTTTC.

The chain carries TRBV6-1 and TRBJ2-1; TRBD1 might be the D (6 bases). The germline CDR1 and CDR2 sequences are MNHNS and SASEGT. The CDR3 extends over 18 amino acids. The V end lost 3 bases, the J end lost 6 bases, and 24 bases lay between the germline ends. DNA for the CDR3: TGTGCCAGCAGTGAGTTTGGGGACAAACGAGTTATGTTCAATGAGCAGTTCTTC. Translating gives CASSEFGDKRVMFNEQFF.

This clonotype is medium-sized in the sample. The V call is TRBV28, the J call TRBJ1-4, with D tentatively TRBD1 (6 bases). This CDR3 is 15 amino acids long. Germline CDR1 and CDR2: MDHEN and SYDVKM. With 5 bases removed from V and 7 bases from J, the gap between germline ends came to 17 bases. CDR3 residues: CASSAGGAEGEKLFF. The DNA for the CDR3 is TGTGCCAGCAGTGCCGGGGGGGCGGAAGGTGAAAAACTGTTTTTT.

This clonotype came up a few times. DNA of the CDR3: TGCGCCAGCAGCCAAGTGGTGTATTGGGACAGGGGGACTAATGAAAAACTGTTTTTT. This codes for CASSQVVYWDRGTNEKLFF. The J gene is TRBJ1-4, the V gene TRBV4-3; TRBD1 matches 11 bases. With V trimmed by 1 base and J by 2 bases, 9 bases remained unmatched. CDR3 size: 19 residues. Per germline, CDR1 LGHNA and CDR2 YSLEER.